The source of this T cell receptor (beta chain) is a study of cytomegalovirus exposure and HLA in healthy donors. Study findings and constraints: Later work associated roughly 15,000 TCR beta sequences with HLA alleles at 0.05 false discovery rate.

With 60 Vbeta and 13 Jbeta primers, the PCR was carried out. Repertoires were generated with immunoSEQ multiplex PCR, while TCRdb's copy carries only in-frame clones and drops some. The profile shows 150,000 to 200,000 clones, roughly 72% of them singletons. Remarks on this clone: No antigen is known for it.

V was clipped by 5 bases and J by 6 bases; unmatched bases: 13. Looked up from germline, CDR1 is SGHNT and CDR2 is YYREEE (reference sequence). The CDR3 contains 15 residues. This clonotype was sampled from a woman aged 25 to 45 in good health and CMV-seropositive. The chain employs TRBV5-4 and TRBJ2-7; 8 nucleotides align to TRBD1. Sequences were obtained from PBMCs. The CDR3 nucleotides read TGTGCCAGCAGATTTAGGCCAGGGGGCAAGTTCGAGCAGTACTTC. Translated, it gives CASRFRPGGKFEQYF.